Following are 10 T cell receptor beta chains from one sample sequenced in a study of blood T cell repertoires in COVID-19. Sequencing used immunoSEQ multiplex PCR; TCRdb keeps in-frame clones, though not all of them. Of 85,000 to 90,000 clones listed, roughly four fifths are singletons. Sequencing used peripheral blood. The receptors derive from a woman older than 75 with acute or convalescent COVID-19.

The chain couples TRBV7-2 to TRBJ1-2; D is unresolved. This CDR3 has 13 residues. Germline loops: CDR1 SGHTA, CDR2 FQGNSA. V lost 6 bases to trimming and J lost 7 bases, with 15 bases between them. CDR3 region: CASSPGGSGGYTF. CDR3 nucleotide sequence: TGTGCCAGCAGTCCGGGCGGGTCGGGTGGCTACACCTTC.

About this clone itself: Other DNA sequences in the same sample also yield this CDR3. DNA of the CDR3: TGTGCCAGCAGTTCCACGGGACAGATCTATGGCTACACCTTC. Translation: CASSSTGQIYGYTF. V is TRBV6-5 and J is TRBJ1-2; 7 positions match TRBD1. This CDR3 comprises 14 residues. V lost 4 bases, J lost 4 bases, and 6 bases stayed unmatched. Germline loops: CDR1 MNHEY, CDR2 SVGAGI.

The chain carries TRBV10-3 and TRBJ1-2; 7 bases match TRBD1. The trim removed 5 bases at V and 6 bases at J, leaving 12 bases unmatched. The CDR3 consists of 15 residues. CDR1 and CDR2 (germline): ENHRY, SYGVKD. The CDR3 is CAISKLLTGAHGYTF. As DNA, the CDR3 is TGTGCCATCAGTAAACTATTAACAGGGGCGCATGGCTACACCTTC.

The chain is built from TRBV7-2 and TRBJ2-5; tentative D call: TRBD2 (7 bases). The length of the CDR3 is 13 residues. V was pared by 8 bases and J by 5 bases, with 15 bases between. Germline V CDR1 and CDR2: SGHTA, FQGNSA. CDR3 residues: CASGRGIGETQYF. The CDR3 DNA reads as TGTGCCAGCGGGAGGGGGATAGGGGAGACCCAGTACTTC.

The chain carries TRBV6-5 and TRBJ2-7, with D maybe TRBD1 (6 bases). The CDR3 has 14 residues. The germline CDR1 and CDR2 sequences are MNHEY and SVGAGI. V was trimmed by 6 bases and J by 6 bases, leaving 18 bases between them. The CDR3, as DNA: TGTGCCAGCAGCCAAAAACAGGGTGTCGGCGAGCAGTACTTC. Translating gives CASSQKQGVGEQYF.

The V call is TRBV11-2, the J call TRBJ2-1; 9 nucleotides align to TRBD1. The junction had 5 bases not matched to a gene; V was cut back by 1 base and J by 4 bases. The CDR3 loop spans 16 amino acids. CDR1 is SGHAT and CDR2 is FQNNGV in the germline V gene. This CDR3 reads CASSLGTGGWYNEQFF. CDR3 nucleotide sequence: TGTGCCAGCAGCTTAGGAACAGGGGGCTGGTACAATGAGCAGTTCTTC.

The V and J genes are TRBV4-2 and TRBJ1-2, with D possibly being TRBD1 (6 bases). The CDR3 consists of 14 residues. V gave up 5 bases and J gave up 4 bases, with 14 bases separating them. Germline V CDR1 and CDR2: LGHNA, YNFKEQ. The CDR3 region is CASSSEQGSYGYTF. CDR3 DNA sequence: TGTGCCAGCAGCTCCGAACAGGGCAGCTATGGCTACACCTTC.

The chain joins TRBV2 to TRBJ2-7; possible D gene TRBD2, 5 bases. V lost 5 bases, J lost 2 bases, and 7 bases lay in between. The germline gives CDR1 SNHLY, CDR2 FYNNEI. This CDR3 region has 12 residues. CDR3 residues: CASSLTTYEQYF. DNA of the CDR3: TGTGCCAGCAGTCTGACTACCTACGAGCAGTACTTC.

This chain uses TRBV23-1 with TRBJ1-5; the match to TRBD1 covers 7 bases. TRBV23-1 is identified as an open reading frame with a role that is uncertain. Trimming took 5 bases from V and 0 from J; bases not matched to a gene: 16. The length of the CDR3 is 19 residues. The CDR3 sequence: CASSSTPGQSVHSNQPQHF. The CDR3 bases are TGCGCCAGCAGTTCGACTCCGGGACAGAGCGTACATAGCAATCAGCCCCAGCATTTT.

This chain links TRBV29-1 with TRBJ1-2; 7 bases agree with TRBD1. CDR1 SQVTM and CDR2 ANQGSEA come from the germline V gene. V was pared by 2 bases and J by 8 bases, with 8 bases of the junction left unmatched. The CDR3 runs to 13 residues. The CDR3 loop is CSVEISGGSGYTF. The CDR3 DNA follows: TGCAGCGTTGAAATTTCAGGGGGAAGCGGCTACACCTTC.